This T cell receptor beta chain was recorded in a study of cytomegalovirus exposure and HLA in healthy donors. Profiled with immunoSEQ multiplex PCR; TCRdb holds only in-frame clones, not every one. The data show some 76,000 clones, approximately 95% seen once. This CDR3 has 14 amino acids. V lost 0 bases, J lost 4 bases, and 10 bases lay in between. Germline loops: CDR1 MNHEY, CDR2 SVGAGI. This TCR was sampled from a woman aged 18 to 35 in good health and CMV-seronegative. V is TRBV6-5 and J is TRBJ2-7; D not certain. The sequencing sample was made of PBMCs. The CDR3 here is CASSYSSGGYEQYF. CDR3 in DNA: TGTGCCAGCAGTTACTCTAGTGGCGGTTACGAGCAGTACTTC.